This T cell receptor beta chain was profiled in a study of blood T cells in healthy people across ages. Researchers report isolating at least 6.5 million PBMCs per sample. As for this clonotype: One end of the junction varies from germline; a read error may be responsible.

Next came a second PCR, run for about 6 to 11 cycles, which used a sample-barcoded 5' primer along with a J-beta primer mix. TCRdb independently ran MiXCR on the 5' RACE reads; one entry per CDR3 protein. The data contain 750,000 to 850,000 distinct CDR3 sequences, 20% to 25% of them singletons. The CDR3 runs to 16 residues. The V gene's germline CDR1 is MDHEN and CDR2 SYDVKM. A further study also used this sample, focusing on T cells of mothers and their children. This second study says: Donors were three healthy Caucasian mothers and their six children. Related mother-child pairs shared slightly more overlap than unrelated pairs, but the difference was non-significant.

The chain has TRBV28 and TRBJ1-4, with unresolved D. The sample taken for sequencing was blood. This TCR was recovered from a boy aged 5-17 years in good health. CDR3 sequence (DNA): TGTACCAGCAGCTCCCTAAAGGGATCAACTAATGAAAAACTGTTTTTT. It is translated as CTSSSLKGSTNEKLFF. The whole variable domain, remainder taken from reference TRBV28 and TRBJ1-4, is DVKVTQSSRYLVKRTGEKVFLECVQDMDHENMFWYRQDPGLGLRLIYFSYDVKMKEKGDIPEGYSVSREKKERFSLILESASTNQTSMYLCTSSSLKGSTNEKLFFGSGTQLSVL.